The TCR beta chain described here comes from a study of cytomegalovirus exposure and HLA in healthy donors. Study-level findings and limits: Rates of TCR association differed by HLA locus in a later analysis, with DRB1 highest and HLA-C lowest.

PCR used 60 Vbeta primers and 13 Jbeta primers. Method: immunoSEQ multiplex PCR; TCRdb's copy keeps in-frame clones and lacks some. The sample holds 130,000 or so clones, approximately 78% seen once. A single count supports this clone. Its antigen is unidentified. Each donor was healthy, and each was a bone marrow donor. The germline V gene encodes CDR1 KGHSH and CDR2 LQKENI. This CDR3 has 13 residues. The ends were cut back, 4 bases at V and 2 bases at J, with 8 bases in the middle. The rearrangement links TRBV18 to TRBJ1-1, with no clear D. The sequencing sample was made of PBMCs. This TCR derives from a woman between 50 and 59 years old in good health and CMV-seropositive. CDR3 loop: CASSLTVNTEAFF. CDR3 DNA: TGTGCCAGCTCACTAACAGTTAACACTGAAGCTTTCTTT.